The clone carrying this TCR beta chain has just a few counts. What it binds is unknown. These data belong to a study of T cells in Graves' hyperthyroidism and ophthalmopathy. Study outcomes and limitations: Most thyroid clonotypes with frequency above 0.001 were detected in blood.

RNA transcripts served as the template for amplifying TCR beta CDR3 regions. Carried out on the TCR CDR3, a first-round RT-PCR used the HTBI primer set. TCRdb itself ran the multiplex PCR reads through MiXCR, one entry per CDR3 protein. The table has approximately 590,000 distinct CDR3 sequences, less than 20% seen once; the top ten hold under 8%. CDR3 length equals 13 residues. Losses at the gene ends were 5 bases for V and 5 bases for J; bases not matched to a gene: 7. The germline gives CDR1 SGHDT, CDR2 YYEEEE. The sample taken for sequencing was blood. J is TRBJ2-7 and V is TRBV5-6; 7 nucleotides match TRBD2. The source of this sequence is a woman between 25 and 40 years old with Graves' hyperthyroidism. CDR3 in amino acids: CASRVGGVDEQYF. In DNA, the CDR3 is TGTGCCAGCAGAGTTGGGGGGGTTGACGAGCAGTACTTC.